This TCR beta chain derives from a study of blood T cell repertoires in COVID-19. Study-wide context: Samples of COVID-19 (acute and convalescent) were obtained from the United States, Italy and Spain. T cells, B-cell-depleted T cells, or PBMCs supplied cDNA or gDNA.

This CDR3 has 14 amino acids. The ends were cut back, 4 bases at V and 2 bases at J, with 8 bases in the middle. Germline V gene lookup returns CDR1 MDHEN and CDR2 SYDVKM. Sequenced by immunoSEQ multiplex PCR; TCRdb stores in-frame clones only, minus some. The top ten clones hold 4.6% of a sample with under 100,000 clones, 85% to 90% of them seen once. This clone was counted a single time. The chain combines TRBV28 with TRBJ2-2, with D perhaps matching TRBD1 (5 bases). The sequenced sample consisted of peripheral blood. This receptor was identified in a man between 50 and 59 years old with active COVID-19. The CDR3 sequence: CASSSDRNTGELFF. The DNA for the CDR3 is TGTGCCAGCAGTTCCGACAGAAACACCGGGGAGCTGTTTTTT.